These 17 T cell receptor beta chains were all obtained from the same sample, sequenced in a study of T cells after posttransplantation cyclophosphamide (dated by TCRdb to 2016 to 2017). The library came from the immunoSEQ multiplex PCR assay. Drawn from immuneACCESS, this table holds only the in-frame rearrangements with V and J called that TCRdb kept. Clones are partly lost; checked studies trace under half to an unresolved V gene and leave the rest unexplained. The sample profile shows 20,000 to 25,000 clones; approximately 85% of them were found once. Roughly 6.2% of the sample rests with the top ten. Sequencing input: PBMCs. Receptor source: a woman aged 60-75 years with a blood cancer, CMV-positive, and with a related stem cell donor.

This chain joins TRBV6-5 and TRBJ2-7; no reliable D call. Germline V gives CDR1 MNHEY, CDR2 SVGAGI. Trimming stripped 5 bases from V and 2 bases from J, with 10 bases between. The CDR3 is 13 amino acids. The CDR3 DNA reads as TGTGCCAGCAGTGAAGCGAGGCCCTACGAGCAGTACTTC. It encodes CASSEARPYEQYF.

This sequence joins TRBV15 and TRBJ2-7; TRBD2 matches 7 bases. J lost 0 bases, V lost 5 bases, and 10 bases had no gene match. The CDR3 is 16 amino acids. The germline V gene encodes CDR1 LNHNV and CDR2 YYDKDF (reference sequence). The CDR3 bases are TGTGCCACCAGCTTCTCTCCGGGAGGCCGCTCCTACGAGCAGTACTTC. The encoded protein is CATSFSPGGRSYEQYF.

The genes are TRBV7-9 and TRBJ2-5, with 7 bases aligning to TRBD2. Germline trimming cut 3 bases from V and 1 base from J; bases unmatched to any gene: 5. Germline values: CDR1 SEHNR, CDR2 FQNEAQ (reference sequence). The length of the CDR3 is 15 residues. The CDR3 DNA sequence: TGTGCCAGCAGCTTCGGGTCGGGAGGCCAAGAGACCCAGTACTTC. Amino acid sequence: CASSFGSGGQETQYF.

This chain connects TRBV11-1 to TRBJ2-3; D perhaps matches TRBD2 (6 bases). Germline lookup yields CDR1 SGHAT and CDR2 FQDESV (reference sequence). V lost 3 bases and J 9 bases, leaving 19 bases between the germline ends. The CDR3 is 15 amino acids. The CDR3 sequence is CASSLERVGGGTQYF. DNA of the CDR3: TGTGCCAGCAGCTTGGAGCGGGTAGGAGGTGGCACGCAGTATTTT.

The chain joins TRBV2 to TRBJ2-7, with 8 bases fitting TRBD2. CDR1 SNHLY and CDR2 FYNNEI come from the germline V gene. J was trimmed by 6 bases and V by 6 bases; bases with no gene match: 10. This CDR3 region has 14 residues. CDR3: CASRVFGGESEQYF. DNA for the CDR3: TGTGCCAGCAGAGTCTTCGGGGGGGAAAGCGAGCAGTACTTC.

The CDR3 DNA follows: TGCAGCGTAGAGGGACAGCGAGACGATACGCAGTATTTT. Amino acid sequence: CSVEGQRDDTQYF. The V and J genes are TRBV29-1 and TRBJ2-3, with 7 bases lining up with TRBD1. CDR3 length equals 13 residues. With 6 bases clipped from V and 6 bases from J, the junction kept 9 bases outside the gene matches. Germline V gene lookup returns CDR1 SQVTM and CDR2 ANQGSEA.

The chain carries TRBV2 and TRBJ2-7; 12 positions match TRBD2. V shed 6 bases, J shed 3 bases, and the junction held 6 bases outside the gene matches. The CDR3 covers 15 residues. The germline gives CDR1 SNHLY, CDR2 FYNNEI. The CDR3 sequence is CASREGLAGRYEQYF. DNA of the CDR3: TGTGCCAGCAGGGAGGGACTAGCGGGTCGCTACGAGCAGTACTTC.

This clone was detected only once. This chain joins TRBV6-1 and TRBJ1-1, with unresolved D. Germline V gene data show CDR1 as MNHNS and CDR2 as SASEGT. V lost 1 base and J 3 bases, leaving 9 bases between the germline ends. CDR3 size: 14 residues. The CDR3 protein is CASSEVAGDTEAFF. For the CDR3, the DNA is TGTGCCAGCAGTGAAGTTGCGGGAGACACTGAAGCTTTCTTT.

This rearrangement joins TRBV27 to TRBJ2-1; TRBD2 aligns across 9 bases. The CDR3 sequence is 16 residues long. The J segment lost 1 base and the V segment lost 8 bases, leaving 9 bases of the junction unmatched. The V gene's germline CDR1 is MNHEY and CDR2 SMNVEV (reference sequence). Here the CDR3 DNA reads TGTGCCAGCGGAGGGAGGCGGGAGGGGTCCTACAATGAGCAGTTCTTC. As protein: CASGGRREGSYNEQFF.

The chain employs TRBV19 and TRBJ2-4; the D gene is possibly TRBD2 (6 bases). Germline CDR1 LNHDA, CDR2 SQIVND (reference sequence). Trimming removed 7 bases from V and 1 base from J, with 29 bases in between. The CDR3 spans 20 residues. The CDR3 DNA reads as TGTGCCAGTACCCCTATCGGTGGCGGGATAACCCTTCGGGCCAAAAACATTCAGTACTTC. This codes for CASTPIGGGITLRAKNIQYF.

V gene TRBV11-2 combines with J gene TRBJ2-7; 10 nucleotides align to TRBD2. Germline V gene data show CDR1 as SGHAT and CDR2 as FQNNGV. The CDR3 sequence is 16 residues long. V lost 0 bases to trimming and J lost 7 bases; unmatched junction nucleotides: 9. The CDR3 reads CASSLDQSSGRREQYF. The CDR3 region has the DNA TGTGCCAGCAGCTTAGATCAGAGTAGCGGGAGGCGGGAGCAGTACTTC.

The rearrangement links TRBV6-1 to TRBJ2-7; no firm D call. This CDR3 contains 14 residues. Trimming removed 1 base at V and 3 bases at J, with 10 bases between. The V gene's germline CDR1 is MNHNS and CDR2 SASEGT. CDR3 DNA sequence: TGTGCCAGCAGTGAAGTCCACAGCCACTACGAGCAGTACTTC. Protein product: CASSEVHSHYEQYF.

The genes are TRBV5-4 and TRBJ1-3; 8 bases fit TRBD1. Trimming took 3 bases from V and 3 from J; bases not matched to a gene: 5. In germline, CDR1 is SGHNT, CDR2 YYREEE (reference sequence). This CDR3 contains 15 residues. CDR3 sequence: CASSSTGALGNTIYF. The CDR3 coding sequence is TGTGCCAGCAGCTCGACAGGGGCCCTTGGAAACACCATATATTTT.

This clone was counted only a few times. The rearrangement uses TRBV27 and TRBJ2-2, with 10 bases that match TRBD2. Trimming took 5 bases from V and 3 from J; bases not matched to a gene: 6. The CDR3 consists of 16 residues. Looked up from germline, CDR1 is MNHEY and CDR2 is SMNVEV (reference sequence). The DNA for the CDR3 is TGTGCCAGCAGTAGCTGGACTAGCGGTTACACCGGGGAGCTGTTTTTT. Amino acid sequence: CASSSWTSGYTGELFF.

The count of this clone is one. The chain joins TRBV7-6 to TRBJ2-7; no reliable D call. CDR3 length: 12 residues. V shed 2 bases and J shed 3 bases, with 5 bases lying between them. Germline CDR1 and CDR2: SGHVS and FNYEAQ. Written as DNA, the CDR3 is TGTGCCAGCAGCTTACCAGGCTACGAGCAGTACTTC. Protein sequence: CASSLPGYEQYF.

The chain is built from TRBV5-4 and TRBJ1-1; D uncertain. The germline CDR1 and CDR2 sequences are SGHNT and YYREEE (reference sequence). The V end lost 1 base, the J end lost 4 bases, and 11 bases lay between the germline ends. The CDR3 spans 14 residues. CDR3 DNA sequence: TGTGCCAGCAGCTTGCCCTCCCCGGGCACTGAAGCTTTCTTT. The encoded protein is CASSLPSPGTEAFF.

CDR3 region: CASSPTQGAGLETQYF. The DNA of the CDR3 is TGTGCCAGTAGTCCTACACAGGGGGCGGGATTAGAGACCCAGTACTTC. The chain couples TRBV19 to TRBJ2-5; 9 positions agree with TRBD1. The CDR3 runs 16 residues. Germline V lookup: CDR1 LNHDA, CDR2 SQIVND (reference sequence). V was pared by 5 bases and J by 4 bases, with 11 bases of the junction left unmatched.